This T cell receptor (beta chain) was captured in a study of T cell repertoires in cytomegalovirus infection. A remark on this clonotype: Its antigen is unknown.

TCRdb itself ran the reads through MiXCR, one entry per CDR3 protein. Of approximately 730,000 distinct CDR3 sequences detected, about 28% appear once; the ten largest clones hold around 13%. The trim removed 1 base at V and 8 bases at J, leaving 7 bases unmatched. The CDR3 runs 15 residues. The V gene's germline CDR1 is SGHAT and CDR2 FQNNGV. The genes are TRBV11-2 and TRBJ2-1; 8 nucleotides agree with TRBD2. The sequencing used cultured CD8+ T cells from PBMCs, collected from culture after CMV antigen stimulation. This TCR came from a human donor in good health (CMV status not recorded). Some clones in this sample may be carry-over from other donors' samples. DNA of the CDR3: TGTGCCAGCAGCTTAGCACTAGCGGCGCGGGATGAGCAGTTCTTC. Its translation is CASSLALAARDEQFF.